The present T cell receptor beta chain was sequenced within a study of monozygotic twins with inflammatory bowel disease. This CDR3 region has 16 residues. Germline loops: CDR1 MDHEN, CDR2 SYDVKM. TCR libraries were prepared from about 3,400 ng total RNA each. TCRdb re-called the 5' RACE reads; every CDR3 protein appears as one record, without DNA. This table lists about 450,000 distinct CDR3 sequences. The chain recombines TRBV28 with TRBJ2-7; TCRdb lists TRBD2, though no DNA is available to test this call. Sequencing input: blood. The clonotype comes from a human donor with ulcerative colitis or Crohn's disease, or a healthy co-twin of an affected twin (not recorded which). CDR3 amino acids: CASTLLAGGPIDEQYF.